This TCR beta chain was identified during a study of CD8+ T cells in alopecia areata. Extracted RNA was reverse transcribed into cDNA, the sequencing template. Using immunoSEQ multiplex PCR, the repertoire was profiled, and TCRdb retains in-frame clones only, with some absent. The table has about 100,000 clones, around 55% seen once. The J segment lost 0 bases and the V segment lost 3 bases, leaving 24 bases of the junction unmatched. This CDR3 has 22 amino acids. Germline CDR1 GTSNPN, CDR2 SVGIG (reference sequence). Both CD4+ and CD8+ T cells were separated by sorting PBMCs. Study-wide results and caveats: Among the cells sequenced in scalp samples are also the resident alphabeta T cells of normal skin.

To note about this clone: The antigen remains undetermined.

The clonotype comes from a human donor in good health. The sequenced sample consisted of CD8+ T cells sorted from blood. This chain joins TRBV30 and TRBJ2-5, with TRBD1 matching over 11 bases. This chain's CDR3 is CAWRDERGTRTGGFRYQETQYF. The CDR3, as DNA: TGTGCCTGGAGGGATGAAAGGGGTACGAGGACAGGGGGCTTTCGGTACCAAGAGACCCAGTACTTC.